This T cell receptor beta chain was captured by sequencing in a study of radiotherapy plus CTLA-4 blockade in lung cancer. Study outcomes and limitations: Expansion of tumor-derived TCR clones was observed in blood after radiotherapy plus ipilimumab.

Germline lookup yields CDR1 WSHSY and CDR2 SAAADI. This CDR3 comprises 14 residues. Trimming at V came to 6 bases and at J to 1 base, leaving 2 bases not matched to a gene. Comments on this clone: Antigen: not known.

Repertoires were generated with immunoSEQ multiplex PCR, while TCRdb's copy carries only in-frame clones and drops some. The profile shows roughly 85,000 clones, more than 75% of them singletons. This chain connects TRBV10-2 to TRBJ1-4; TRBD1 matches at 7 bases. This sequence was found in a human donor with non-small cell lung cancer that progressed on radiotherapy plus ipilimumab. The starting material was peripheral blood, obtained from a patient treated with radiotherapy plus ipilimumab. The CDR3 protein is CASRTGRTNEKLFF. The CDR3 DNA is TGCGCCAGCAGGACAGGGAGAACTAATGAAAAACTGTTTTTT.